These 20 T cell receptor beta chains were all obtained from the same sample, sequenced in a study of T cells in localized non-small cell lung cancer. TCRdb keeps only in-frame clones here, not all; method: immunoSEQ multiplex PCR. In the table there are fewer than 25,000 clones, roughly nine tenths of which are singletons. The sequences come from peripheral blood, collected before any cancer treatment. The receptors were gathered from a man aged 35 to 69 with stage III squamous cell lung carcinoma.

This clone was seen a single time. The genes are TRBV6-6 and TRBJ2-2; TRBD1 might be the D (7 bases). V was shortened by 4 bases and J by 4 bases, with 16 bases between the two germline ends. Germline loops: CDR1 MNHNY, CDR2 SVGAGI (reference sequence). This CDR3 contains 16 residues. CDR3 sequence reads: CASSLGGGASTGELFF. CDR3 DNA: TGTGCCAGCAGTTTAGGAGGGGGCGCGAGCACCGGGGAGCTGTTTTTT.

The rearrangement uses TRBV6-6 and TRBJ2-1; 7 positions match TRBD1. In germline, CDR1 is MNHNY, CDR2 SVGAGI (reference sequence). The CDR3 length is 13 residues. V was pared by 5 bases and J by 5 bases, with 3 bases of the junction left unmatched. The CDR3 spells CASSQDRDNEQFF. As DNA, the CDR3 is TGTGCCAGCAGTCAAGACAGGGACAATGAGCAGTTCTTC.

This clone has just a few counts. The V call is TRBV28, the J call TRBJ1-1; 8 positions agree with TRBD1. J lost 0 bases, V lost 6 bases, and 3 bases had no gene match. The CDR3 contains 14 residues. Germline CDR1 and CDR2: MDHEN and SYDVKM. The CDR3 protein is CASRTGQVNTEAFF. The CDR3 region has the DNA TGTGCCAGCAGAACGGGACAGGTGAACACTGAAGCTTTCTTT.

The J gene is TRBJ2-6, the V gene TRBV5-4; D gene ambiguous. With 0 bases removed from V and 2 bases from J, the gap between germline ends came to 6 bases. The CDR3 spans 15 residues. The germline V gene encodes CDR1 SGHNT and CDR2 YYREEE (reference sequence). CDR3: CASSLGGPGANVLTF. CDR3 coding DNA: TGTGCCAGCAGCTTGGGCGGCCCTGGGGCCAACGTCCTGACTTTC.

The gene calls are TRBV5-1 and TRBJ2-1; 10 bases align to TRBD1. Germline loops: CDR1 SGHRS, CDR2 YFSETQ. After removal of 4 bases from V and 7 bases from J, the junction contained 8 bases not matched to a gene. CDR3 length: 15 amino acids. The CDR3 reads CASSLTGGFENEQFF. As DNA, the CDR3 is TGCGCCAGCAGCCTGACAGGGGGCTTTGAAAATGAGCAGTTCTTC.

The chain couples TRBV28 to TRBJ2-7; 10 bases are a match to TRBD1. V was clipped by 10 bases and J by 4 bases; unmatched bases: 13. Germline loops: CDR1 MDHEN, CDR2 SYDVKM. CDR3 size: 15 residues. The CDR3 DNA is TGTGCCACCGAAGACCGGGACAGGGGTTTGTACGAGCAGTACTTC. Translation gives CATEDRDRGLYEQYF.

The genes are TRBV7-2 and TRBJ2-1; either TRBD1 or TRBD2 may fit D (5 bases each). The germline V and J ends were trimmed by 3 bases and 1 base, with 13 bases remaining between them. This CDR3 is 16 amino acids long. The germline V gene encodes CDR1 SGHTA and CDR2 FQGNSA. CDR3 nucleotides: TGTGCCAGCAGCTTGGAAGGGACGATTTCCTACAATGAGCAGTTCTTC. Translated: CASSLEGTISYNEQFF.

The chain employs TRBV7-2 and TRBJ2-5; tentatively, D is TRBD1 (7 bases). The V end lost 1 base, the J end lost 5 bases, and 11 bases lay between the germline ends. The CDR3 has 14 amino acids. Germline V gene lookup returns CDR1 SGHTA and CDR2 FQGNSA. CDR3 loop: CASSLEAGGETQYF. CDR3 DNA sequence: TGTGCCAGCAGCTTAGAAGCAGGGGGGGAGACCCAGTACTTC.

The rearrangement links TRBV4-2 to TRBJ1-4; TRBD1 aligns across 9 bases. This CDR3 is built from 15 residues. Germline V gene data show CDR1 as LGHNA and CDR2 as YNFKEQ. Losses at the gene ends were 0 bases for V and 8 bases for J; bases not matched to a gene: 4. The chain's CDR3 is CASSQEGTGWEKLFF. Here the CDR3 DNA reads TGTGCCAGCAGCCAAGAGGGGACAGGGTGGGAAAAACTGTTTTTT.

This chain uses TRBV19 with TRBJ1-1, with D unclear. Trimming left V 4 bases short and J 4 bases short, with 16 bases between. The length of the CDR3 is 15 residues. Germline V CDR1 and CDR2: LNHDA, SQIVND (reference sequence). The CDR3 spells CASSTRQGRATEAFF. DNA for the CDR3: TGTGCCAGTAGTACCCGACAAGGGAGGGCCACTGAAGCTTTCTTT.

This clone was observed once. The CDR3 reads CASSLIADYNEQFF. The DNA of the CDR3 is TGTGCCAGCAGTTTAATCGCAGACTACAATGAGCAGTTCTTC. The chain carries TRBV28 and TRBJ2-1; D remains unclear. The CDR3 has 14 residues. V lost 2 bases and J 3 bases, leaving 8 bases between the germline ends. The germline V gene has CDR1 MDHEN and CDR2 SYDVKM.

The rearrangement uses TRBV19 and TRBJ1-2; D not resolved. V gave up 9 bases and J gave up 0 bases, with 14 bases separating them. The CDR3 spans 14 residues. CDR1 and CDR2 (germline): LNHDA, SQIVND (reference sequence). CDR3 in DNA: TGTGCCAGCACCTCTGGGCCAGCTAACTATGGCTACACCTTC. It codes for CASTSGPANYGYTF.

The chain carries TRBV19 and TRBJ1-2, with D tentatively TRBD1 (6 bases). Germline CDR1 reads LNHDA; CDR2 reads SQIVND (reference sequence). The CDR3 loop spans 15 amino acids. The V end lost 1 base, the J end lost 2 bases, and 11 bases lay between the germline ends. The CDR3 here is CASSIGLQGNYGYTF. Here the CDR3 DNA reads TGTGCCAGTAGTATAGGGTTGCAGGGGAACTATGGCTACACCTTC.

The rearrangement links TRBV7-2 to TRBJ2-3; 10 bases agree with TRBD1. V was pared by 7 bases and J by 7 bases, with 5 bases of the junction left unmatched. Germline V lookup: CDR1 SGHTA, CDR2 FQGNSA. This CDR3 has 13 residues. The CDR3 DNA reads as TGTGCCAGCACGACAGGGGGCGTAAATACGCAGTATTTT. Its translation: CASTTGGVNTQYF.

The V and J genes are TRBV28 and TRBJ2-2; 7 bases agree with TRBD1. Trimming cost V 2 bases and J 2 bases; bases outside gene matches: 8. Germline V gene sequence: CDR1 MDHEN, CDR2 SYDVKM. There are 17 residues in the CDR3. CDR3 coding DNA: TGTGCCAGCAGTTTAGAAGGGGGCGCGTTAAACACCGGGGAGCTGTTTTTT. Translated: CASSLEGGALNTGELFF. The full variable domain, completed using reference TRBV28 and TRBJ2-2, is DVKVTQSSRYLVKRTGEKVFLECVQDMDHENMFWYRQDPGLGLRLIYFSYDVKMKEKGDIPEGYSVSREKKERFSLILESASTNQTSMYLCASSLEGGALNTGELFFGEGSRLTVL.

This chain's CDR3 is CASSRGDYEQYF. The CDR3 DNA reads as TGTGCCAGTTCGAGGGGGGACTACGAGCAGTACTTC. The J gene is TRBJ2-7, the V gene TRBV19; either TRBD1 or TRBD2 may fit D (6 bases each). Germline V lookup: CDR1 LNHDA, CDR2 SQIVND (reference sequence). The CDR3 is made up of 12 amino acids. Trimming left V 8 bases short and J 3 bases short, with 11 bases between.

CDR3 DNA: TGTGCCAGCAGCGTAGCGCAGTCCCTGGAGCAGTTCTTC. Translation gives CASSVAQSLEQFF. V usage is TRBV9 and J usage is TRBJ2-1; D not certain. V was trimmed by 0 bases and J by 10 bases, leaving 11 bases between them. Germline V gene lookup returns CDR1 SGDLS and CDR2 YYNGEE. The CDR3 contains 13 residues.

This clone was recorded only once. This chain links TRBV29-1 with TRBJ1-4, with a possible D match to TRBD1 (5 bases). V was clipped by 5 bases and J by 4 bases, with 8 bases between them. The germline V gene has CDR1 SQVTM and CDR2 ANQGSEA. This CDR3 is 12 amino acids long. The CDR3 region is CSVRDLNEKLFF. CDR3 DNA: TGCAGCGTTCGGGACCTTAATGAAAAACTGTTTTTT.

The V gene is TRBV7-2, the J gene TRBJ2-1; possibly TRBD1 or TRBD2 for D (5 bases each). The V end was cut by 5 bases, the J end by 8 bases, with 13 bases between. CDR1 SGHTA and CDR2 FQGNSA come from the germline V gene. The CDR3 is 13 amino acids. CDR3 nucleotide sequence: TGTGCCAGCAGCCCCCAGAGGGGCTATGAGCAGTTCTTC. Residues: CASSPQRGYEQFF.

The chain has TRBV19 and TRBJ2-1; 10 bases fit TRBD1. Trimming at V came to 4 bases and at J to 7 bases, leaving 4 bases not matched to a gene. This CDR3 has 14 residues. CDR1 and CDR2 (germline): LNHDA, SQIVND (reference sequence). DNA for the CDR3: TGTGCCAGTAGTACTAGGACAGGGGGAAATGAGCAGTTCTTC. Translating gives CASSTRTGGNEQFF.